These T cell receptor beta chains were read from a single sample in a study of cytomegalovirus exposure and HLA in healthy donors. This table comes from immunoSEQ multiplex PCR, and its TCRdb copy is limited to in-frame clones, with some not included. The sample gives 110,000 to 150,000 clones, over 70% of which show up once; about 0.91% is in the top ten. Sample: PBMCs. The receptor source for this set is a man younger than 30 in good health and CMV-seronegative. Each CDR3 is given without its conserved first and last residue.

v_call,cdr3_aa
TRBV19,ASSPYWTGFEAF
TRBV4-3,ASSPGQGAADTQY
TRBV15,ATSIRGQGKPDTQY
TRBV9,ASSVMDWRTDTQY
TRBV18,ASSPAGQETQY
TRBV12-5,ASGQGNRDTNIQY
TRBV4-3,ASSQDLRVTEAF
TRBV9,ASSPRTAHIDTQY
TRBV27,ASSFRSGELF
TRBV4-3,AGSHLQTGKEQF
TRBV4-3,ASSQLRAGGSYEQY
TRBV5-1,ASSPRLATTYEQY
TRBV5-1,ASSRATGWNTEAF
TRBV12-5,ASGTDPRGTEAF
TRBV19,ASSILRGTGANVLT
TRBV9,ASSLSGREGYT
TRBV21-1,ASSKDSTGKSGYT
TRBV5-4,ASTWDSWNTEAF
TRBV7-9,ASSLPAGGEGGYT
TRBV7-2,ASSVTGITGELF
TRBV7-2,ASSLRGGGLTGELF
TRBV2,ASSGQGAQVSGNTIY
TRBV20-1,SATRDLQY
TRBV19,ASSVPGQDGSQY
TRBV25-1,ASSEGTLNSYEQY
TRBV11-3,ASSLVRGSDTQY
TRBV7-8,ASSSFLAGTGSYEQY
TRBV2,ASSEGQLQGWGSRTIY
TRBV27,ASSLSGGGEVDQPQH
TRBV2,ASEKTGIDEKLF
TRBV5-4,ASSDSGIVDEQF
TRBV5-4,ASSWGPQETQY
TRBV5-1,ASSLEVQETQY
TRBV30,AWSVGGAGGLGTQY
TRBV6-5,ASSYGAGESYEQY
TRBV6-5,ASSLVGDSNTEAF